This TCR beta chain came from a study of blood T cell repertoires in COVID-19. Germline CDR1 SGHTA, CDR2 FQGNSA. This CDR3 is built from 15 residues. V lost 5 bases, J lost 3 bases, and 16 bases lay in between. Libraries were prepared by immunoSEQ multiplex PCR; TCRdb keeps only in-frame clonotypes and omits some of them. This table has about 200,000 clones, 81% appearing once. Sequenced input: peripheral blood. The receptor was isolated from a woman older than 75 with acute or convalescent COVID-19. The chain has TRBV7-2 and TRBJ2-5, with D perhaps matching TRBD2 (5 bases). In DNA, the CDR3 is TGTGCCAGCAGCCCTGTTGTCGGGGTCGAAGAGACCCAGTACTTC. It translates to CASSPVVGVEETQYF.